The 27 T cell receptor beta chains below come from one sample, sequenced in a study of CD8 T cells in Susac syndrome. RNA totalling 0.5 to 1 ug underwent reverse transcription with random hexamers. MiXCR was run by TCRdb on the immunoSEQ multiplex PCR reads, yielding one entry per CDR3 protein. The profile shows over 100,000 distinct CDR3 sequences, 85% to 95% of them singletons. Sequencing input: CD8+ T cells from PBMCs. These receptors were taken from a human donor in good health.

This chain joins TRBV25-1 and TRBJ2-7, with 7 bases fitting TRBD1. The CDR3 spans 17 residues. Germline assignment: CDR1 MGHDK and CDR2 SYGVNS. Unmatched junction bases numbered 15, after V lost 4 bases and J lost 3 bases. In nucleotides, the CDR3 is TGTGCCAGCAGTGGGATAATACAGGGGTCCGTCGGCTACGAGCAGTACTTC. Residues: CASSGIIQGSVGYEQYF.

The chain is built from TRBV12-3 or TRBV12-4 and TRBJ1-1; 9 bases align to TRBD1. The CDR3 is made up of 14 amino acids. V gave up 7 bases and J gave up 2 bases; unmatched junction bases: 5. The CDR3 DNA reads as TGTGCCAGCAAGGGGACAGGGTTTAACACTGAAGCTTTCTTT. This encodes CASKGTGFNTEAFF.

The rearrangement uses TRBV20-1 and TRBJ2-7, with 8 bases identical to TRBD2. This CDR3 spans 17 amino acids. CDR1 and CDR2 (germline): DFQATT, SNEGSKA (reference sequence). The junction had 15 bases not matched to a gene; V was cut back by 0 bases and J by 5 bases. CDR3 nucleotides: TGCAGTGCTAGAGACTATACGGAATCAGCGGGAGCCCACGAGCAGTACTTC. Encoded protein: CSARDYTESAGAHEQYF.

The rearrangement joins TRBV7-2 to TRBJ2-1, with TRBD1 as a possible D gene (5 bases). This CDR3 region has 15 residues. V lost 1 base and J 3 bases, leaving 10 bases between the germline ends. The germline V gene has CDR1 SGHTA and CDR2 FQGNSA. CDR3 sequence (DNA): TGTGCCAGCAGCTTAGATATGGGGCTCTACAATGAGCAGTTCTTC. Its protein product is CASSLDMGLYNEQFF. The full variable domain, in which reference TRBV7-2 and TRBJ2-1 provide the parts outside the CDR3, is GAGVSQSPSNKVTEKGKDVELRCDPISGHTALYWYRQSLGQGLEFLIYFQGNSAPDKSGLPSDRFSAERTGGSVSTLTIQRTQQEDSAVYLCASSLDMGLYNEQFFGPGTRLTVL.

The rearrangement links TRBV7-2 to TRBJ2-7; no clear D. CDR1 is SGHTA, CDR2 FQGNSA, per germline. Trimming took 7 bases from V and 2 from J, leaving 9 bases between them. CDR3 size: 12 residues. CDR3 in amino acids: CASKRTAYEQYF. In DNA, the CDR3 is TGTGCCAGCAAGAGAACAGCCTACGAGCAGTACTTC.

J is TRBJ1-1 and V is TRBV20-1; TRBD1 matches 10 bases. Germline assignment: CDR1 DFQATT and CDR2 SNEGSKA (reference sequence). This CDR3 is built from 15 residues. J lost 6 bases, V lost 0 bases, and 7 bases had no gene match. Written as DNA, the CDR3 is TGCAGTGCTAGAGACCGGGACAGGGGAATCGCTGAAGCTTTCTTT. This codes for CSARDRDRGIAEAFF.

This rearrangement joins TRBV29-1 to TRBJ2-7, with 9 bases lining up with TRBD1. CDR1 is SQVTM and CDR2 is ANQGSEA in the germline V gene. J was trimmed by 3 bases and V by 4 bases; bases with no gene match: 4. CDR3 size: 13 residues. The DNA of the CDR3 is TGCAGCGTTGCAGGACAGGGGTTCTACGAGCAGTACTTC. Protein sequence: CSVAGQGFYEQYF.

The chain carries TRBV20-1 and TRBJ2-2, with D hard to call. V was clipped by 4 bases and J by 4 bases, with 10 bases between them. Germline V gives CDR1 DFQATT, CDR2 SNEGSKA (reference sequence). This CDR3 comprises 13 residues. The chain's CDR3 is CSATPTITGELFF. The CDR3 region has the DNA TGCAGTGCTACCCCAACAATCACCGGGGAGCTGTTTTTT.

As for this clonotype: The germline gene is not matched at one end of the junction; a read error may be the cause. The CDR3 loop reads CASSLTGGWDGYTF. In DNA form, the CDR3 reads TGTGCCAGCAGCCTAACAGGGGGCTGGGATGGCTACACCTTC. The rearrangement joins TRBV7-3 to TRBJ1-2; 9 positions agree with TRBD1. This CDR3 spans 14 amino acids. Germline V gene lookup returns CDR1 SGHTA and CDR2 FQGTGA. The whole variable domain, filled in from reference TRBV7-3 and TRBJ1-2, reads GAGVSQTPSNKVTEKGKYVELRCDPISGHTALYWYRQSLGQGPEFLIYFQGTGAADDSGLPNDRFFAVRPEGSVSTLKIQRTERGDSAVYLCASSLTGGWDGYTFGSGTRLTVV.

The chain has TRBV19 and TRBJ2-7; D tentatively fits TRBD1 or TRBD2 (5 bases each). The CDR3 contains 15 residues. Trimming stripped 6 bases from V and 2 bases from J, with 17 bases between. CDR1 and CDR2 (germline): LNHDA, SQIVND (reference sequence). For the CDR3, the DNA is TGTGCCAGTAGCGATTTGCCGGGACGGCCCTACGAGCAGTACTTC. Its translation is CASSDLPGRPYEQYF.

V and J are TRBV4-3 and TRBJ1-5; no firm D call. The CDR3 contains 15 residues. CDR1 and CDR2 (germline): LGHNA, YSLEER. Trimming pared 0 bases from V and 2 bases from J, leaving 8 bases between. The chain's CDR3 is CASSQESAGNQPQHF. CDR3 coding DNA: TGCGCCAGCAGCCAAGAAAGTGCGGGCAATCAGCCCCAGCATTTT.

The chain has TRBV29-1 and TRBJ1-1; D is unclear. CDR1 and CDR2 (germline): SQVTM, ANQGSEA. Trimming shortened V by 3 bases and J by 2 bases, and 7 bases separated the two germline ends. The CDR3 loop spans 12 amino acids. Here the CDR3 reads CSVEIINTEAFF. CDR3 nucleotide sequence: TGCAGCGTTGAGATTATCAACACTGAAGCTTTCTTT.

The chain carries TRBV7-2 and TRBJ1-4, with TRBD1 matching 7 bases. V was pared by 4 bases and J by 7 bases, with 6 bases of the junction left unmatched. Germline values: CDR1 SGHTA, CDR2 FQGNSA. This CDR3 has 14 residues. In DNA, the CDR3 is TGTGCCAGCAGCTATCAGGGGGGGGGTGAAAAACTGTTTTTT. This encodes CASSYQGGGEKLFF.

The chain is built from TRBV19 and TRBJ1-5, with D unclear. The CDR3 contains 16 residues. Germline loops: CDR1 LNHDA, CDR2 SQIVND (reference sequence). Trimming took 6 bases from V and 2 from J, leaving 17 bases between them. The DNA of the CDR3 is TGTGCCAGTAGCCCCGGGGAACGGAGGGGCAATCAGCCCCAGCATTTT. Its translation is CASSPGERRGNQPQHF.

V usage is TRBV5-1 and J usage is TRBJ2-7; the D gene is possibly TRBD2 (5 bases). CDR3 length: 15 amino acids. CDR1 and CDR2 (germline): SGHRS, YFSETQ. Deletions cut 3 bases from V and 6 bases from J, with 19 bases between. The CDR3 sequence: CASSSQGFGEFEQYF. CDR3 coding DNA: TGCGCCAGCAGCTCCCAAGGGTTTGGGGAGTTCGAGCAGTACTTC. Based on the CDR3 plus reference TRBV5-1 and TRBJ2-7, the full variable domain is KAGVTQTPRYLIKTRGQQVTLSCSPISGHRSVSWYQQTPGQGLQFLFEYFSETQRNKGNFPGRFSGRQFSNSRSEMNVSTLELGDSALYLCASSSQGFGEFEQYFGPGTRLTVT.

This clonotype was counted a single time. The chain carries TRBV29-1 and TRBJ2-5, with 11 nucleotides matching TRBD2. J was trimmed by 4 bases and V by 4 bases; bases with no gene match: 8. Germline CDR1 is SQVTM and CDR2 is ANQGSEA. This CDR3 region has 15 residues. The CDR3 DNA sequence: TGCAGCGTTGCTCCGACTAGCGGGATTAGAGAGACCCAGTACTTC. Protein sequence: CSVAPTSGIRETQYF.

The genes are TRBV7-3 and TRBJ2-6; perhaps TRBD1 as D (5 bases). CDR1 and CDR2 (germline): SGHTA, FQGTGA. Trimming removed 6 bases from V and 1 base from J, with 7 bases in between. The CDR3 length is 14 residues. For the CDR3, the DNA is TGTGCCAGCAGGCCAGGGTCTGGGGCCAACGTCCTGACTTTC. This encodes CASRPGSGANVLTF.

CDR3 sequence reads: CSAWIGDSPLHF. CDR3 nucleotides: TGCAGTGCGTGGATAGGGGATTCACCCCTCCACTTT. The chain joins TRBV20-1 to TRBJ1-6; possibly TRBD1 for D (5 bases). The CDR3 runs 12 residues. In germline, CDR1 is DFQATT, CDR2 SNEGSKA (reference sequence). Between the trimmed V and J ends, which lost 6 bases and 8 bases, there was a span of 11 bases.

This clonotype was recorded only once. The V and J genes are TRBV3-1 and TRBJ2-2, with 7 bases matching TRBD1. Germline lookup yields CDR1 LGHDT and CDR2 YNNKEL (reference sequence). The V and J ends lost 2 bases and 2 bases, in that order; junction bases with no gene match: 14. The CDR3 has 19 amino acids. DNA for the CDR3: TGTGCCAGCAGCCAAAGAATCCGGGACAGCCGGACCAACACCGGGGAGCTGTTTTTT. Its protein product is CASSQRIRDSRTNTGELFF.

The chain carries TRBV6-6 and TRBJ2-2; the D gene is possibly TRBD1 (6 bases). V was pared by 5 bases and J by 5 bases, with 12 bases between. CDR3 length: 14 amino acids. Germline-derived CDR1 and CDR2 are MNHNY and SVGAGI (reference sequence). The CDR3 loop is CASSDRHETGELFF. The DNA of the CDR3 is TGTGCCAGCAGTGACAGGCACGAGACCGGGGAGCTGTTTTTT.

The chain uses TRBV5-4 and TRBJ2-1, with D possibly called TRBD1 or TRBD2 (7 bases each). Deletions cut 0 bases from V and 7 bases from J, with 14 bases between. The germline V gene has CDR1 SGHNT and CDR2 YYREEE (reference sequence). This CDR3 is 15 amino acids long. For the CDR3, the DNA is TGTGCCAGCAGCTTGGAGGCAGGGGGGGGGAATGAGCAGTTCTTC. Residues: CASSLEAGGGNEQFF.

The rearrangement uses TRBV29-1 and TRBJ2-5; D might be TRBD1 or TRBD2, each matching 5 bases. This CDR3 region has 12 residues. Germline lookup yields CDR1 SQVTM and CDR2 ANQGSEA. The ends were cut back, 0 bases at V and 6 bases at J, with 8 bases in the middle. The CDR3 region has the DNA TGCAGCGTTGAAGATGGGGGTAAGACCCAGTACTTC. It codes for CSVEDGGKTQYF.

V usage is TRBV6-2 or TRBV6-3 and J usage is TRBJ2-1; a possible D gene is TRBD2 (6 bases). This CDR3 spans 14 amino acids. CDR1 and CDR2 (germline): MNHEY, SVGEGT. V lost 0 bases to trimming and J lost 10 bases, with 13 bases between them. The DNA for the CDR3 is TGTGCCAGCAGTTACTCGGGGGGTCTATACGAGCAGTTCTTC. Translation gives CASSYSGGLYEQFF.

The chain combines TRBV20-1 with TRBJ1-1, with D possibly TRBD1 on 6 matching bases. V was trimmed by 4 bases and J by 7 bases, leaving 19 bases between them. The CDR3 sequence is 14 residues long. Germline lookup yields CDR1 DFQATT and CDR2 SNEGSKA (reference sequence). DNA of the CDR3: TGCAGTGCTAACCCGTTACAGGGAAAAGGTGAAGCTTTCTTT. Protein: CSANPLQGKGEAFF.

The chain carries TRBV3-1 and TRBJ2-7, with D perhaps TRBD2 (5 bases). The CDR3 consists of 11 residues. The V end was cut by 1 base, the J end by 10 bases, with 8 bases between. Germline lookup yields CDR1 LGHDT and CDR2 YNNKEL (reference sequence). The chain's CDR3 is CASSQGRDQYF. CDR3 DNA sequence: TGTGCCAGCAGCCAAGGCCGGGATCAGTACTTC.

This chain links TRBV28 with TRBJ2-1; the match to TRBD1 covers 11 bases. This CDR3 is 14 amino acids long. V was clipped by 8 bases and J by 15 bases; unmatched bases: 15. Germline V gives CDR1 MDHEN, CDR2 SYDVKM. This chain's CDR3 is CASGGQGASRGLFF. CDR3 nucleotide sequence: TGTGCCAGCGGAGGACAGGGGGCTTCTCGAGGTCTGTTCTTC.

This clonotype was seen just once. J is TRBJ2-6 and V is TRBV29-1, with D possibly TRBD2 on 6 matching bases. Trimming stripped 7 bases from V and 0 bases from J, with 10 bases between. Germline CDR1 is SQVTM and CDR2 is ANQGSEA. The CDR3 consists of 14 residues. CDR3 sequence: CSGGETSGANVLTF. CDR3 DNA sequence: TGCAGCGGGGGGGAGACCTCTGGGGCCAACGTCCTGACTTTC.